The 21 T cell receptor beta chains presented below share a single source sample, sequenced in a study of blood T cell repertoires in COVID-19. Method: immunoSEQ multiplex PCR; TCRdb's copy keeps in-frame clones and lacks some. The sample carries about 180,000 clones, under 90% recorded once. The sample was peripheral blood. These receptors were obtained from an elderly woman with active or convalescent COVID-19.

The chain recombines TRBV11-2 with TRBJ1-2; TRBD1 matches at 8 bases. The CDR3 consists of 14 residues. V was pared by 6 bases and J by 4 bases, with 7 bases of the junction left unmatched. CDR1 and CDR2 from the germline V gene are SGHAT and FQNNGV. This chain's CDR3 is CASSPDRVSYGYTF. The CDR3 bases are TGTGCCAGCAGTCCGGACAGGGTCAGCTATGGCTACACCTTC.

This clone was picked up a small number of times. This chain uses TRBV2 with TRBJ1-4; D is ambiguous. The CDR3 length is 12 residues. V lost 2 bases and J 7 bases, leaving 5 bases between the germline ends. Germline values: CDR1 SNHLY, CDR2 FYNNEI. CDR3 in DNA: TGTGCCAGCAGTGAAATCCGTGAAAAACTGTTTTTT. This sequence encodes CASSEIREKLFF.

This chain joins TRBV5-1 and TRBJ2-3; D is undetermined. Between the trimmed V and J ends, which lost 4 bases and 3 bases, there was a span of 9 bases. The CDR3 length is 13 residues. Germline lookup yields CDR1 SGHRS and CDR2 YFSETQ. Here the CDR3 reads CASSDRSTDTQYF. In DNA, the CDR3 is TGCGCCAGCAGCGATCGGAGTACAGATACGCAGTATTTT.

V is TRBV19 and J is TRBJ2-7; D perhaps matches TRBD2 (5 bases). The V gene lost 0 bases and the J gene lost 7 bases, with 10 bases spanning the gap. CDR3 length: 13 amino acids. The germline CDR1 and CDR2 sequences are LNHDA and SQIVND (reference sequence). CDR3 in amino acids: CASSIDHRREQYF. In nucleotides, the CDR3 is TGTGCCAGTAGTATAGATCATCGGAGGGAGCAGTACTTC.

The chain couples TRBV15 to TRBJ2-1, with D possibly being TRBD2 (6 bases). Germline V lookup: CDR1 LNHNV, CDR2 YYDKDF (reference sequence). The CDR3 sequence is 14 residues long. V shed 0 bases and J shed 8 bases, with 11 bases lying between them. The CDR3 loop reads CATSRDPGGYEQFF. CDR3 sequence (DNA): TGTGCCACCAGCAGAGATCCCGGGGGTTATGAGCAGTTCTTC.

V and J are TRBV7-9 and TRBJ2-5, with a possible D match to TRBD2 (6 bases). Between the trimmed V and J ends, which lost 6 bases and 2 bases, there was a span of 19 bases. The length of the CDR3 is 16 residues. The germline gives CDR1 SEHNR, CDR2 FQNEAQ (reference sequence). CDR3 in amino acids: CASRPPLAPGQETQYF. Here the CDR3 DNA reads TGTGCCAGCAGACCCCCCCTAGCGCCGGGGCAAGAGACCCAGTACTTC.

The CDR3 DNA follows: TGTGCCAGCAGCGGGGACAGGGGGCGTTTCTATGGCTACACCTTC. Its protein is CASSGDRGRFYGYTF. The genes are TRBV9 and TRBJ1-2; 12 bases match TRBD1. Trimming took 3 bases from V and 4 from J; bases not matched to a gene: 4. This CDR3 contains 15 residues. CDR1 and CDR2 (germline): SGDLS, YYNGEE.

The rearrangement joins TRBV10-1 to TRBJ2-3; D is possibly TRBD2 (7 bases). The V and J ends lost 2 bases and 2 bases respectively, with 11 bases between them. This CDR3 spans 15 amino acids. The V gene's germline CDR1 is WNHNN and CDR2 SYGVQD (reference sequence). CDR3 nucleotide sequence: TGCGCCAGCAGTGAGGTGCGGGGGCCCACAGATACGCAGTATTTT. Translated: CASSEVRGPTDTQYF.

This rearrangement joins TRBV5-1 to TRBJ2-6, with a weak D call TRBD1 (6 bases). This CDR3 contains 19 residues. Deletions cut 4 bases from V and 1 base from J, with 21 bases between. The V gene's germline CDR1 is SGHRS and CDR2 YFSETQ. CDR3 protein: CASSPFYGTTKSGANVLTF. The CDR3 DNA is TGCGCCAGCAGCCCCTTCTACGGGACAACAAAATCTGGGGCCAACGTCCTGACTTTC.

The V gene is TRBV9, the J gene TRBJ2-3; TRBD1 agrees at 9 bases. The CDR3 length is 18 residues. Germline V gene sequence: CDR1 SGDLS, CDR2 YYNGEE. After removal of 0 bases from V and 5 bases from J, the junction contained 13 bases not matched to a gene. CDR3 in amino acids: CASSVARRGTGYLDTQYF. CDR3 DNA: TGTGCCAGCAGCGTAGCACGGCGCGGGACAGGGTATTTAGATACGCAGTATTTT.

The chain recombines TRBV7-8 with TRBJ2-3, with 9 bases aligning to TRBD2. Trimming cost V 2 bases and J 8 bases; bases outside gene matches: 8. CDR3 length equals 15 residues. Germline CDR1 SGHVS, CDR2 FQNEAQ. CDR3: CASSLFASGTGTQYF. The CDR3 DNA is TGTGCCAGCAGCTTATTCGCTAGCGGGACGGGTACGCAGTATTTT.

This chain links TRBV14 with TRBJ1-1, with D possibly TRBD1 on 5 matching bases. The V end was cut by 3 bases, the J end by 0 bases, with 17 bases between. Germline V gene data show CDR1 as SGHDN and CDR2 as FVKESK. This CDR3 has 17 residues. The CDR3 region has the DNA TGTGCCAGCAGCCACAGCGGGGGTGCTAACATGAACACTGAAGCTTTCTTT. It specifies CASSHSGGANMNTEAFF.

The chain combines TRBV18 with TRBJ1-1; 9 nucleotides agree with TRBD1. CDR3 size: 15 residues. The junction had 9 bases not matched to a gene; V was cut back by 6 bases and J by 4 bases. In germline, CDR1 is KGHSH, CDR2 LQKENI. CDR3 bases: TGTGCCAGCTCCCCGGACAGGGGAGTAGGCACTGAAGCTTTCTTT. Translation gives CASSPDRGVGTEAFF. The full variable domain, its missing parts supplied by reference TRBV18 and TRBJ1-1, is NAGVMQNPRHLVRRRGQEARLRCSPMKGHSHVYWYRQLPEEGLKFMVYLQKENIIDESGMPKERFSAEFPKEGPSILRIQQVVRGDSAAYFCASSPDRGVGTEAFFGQGTRLTVV.

About this clone: Other DNA sequences in this specimen translate into the identical CDR3. The rearrangement uses TRBV5-1 and TRBJ1-2; 7 bases are a match to TRBD1. With 4 bases clipped from V and 5 bases from J, the junction kept 5 bases outside the gene matches. The CDR3 is 13 amino acids. Germline CDR1 and CDR2: SGHRS and YFSETQ. This CDR3 reads CASSRDREYGYTF. The CDR3 nucleotides read TGCGCCAGCAGCCGGGACAGAGAGTATGGCTACACCTTC.

The rearrangement joins TRBV2 to TRBJ2-7; maybe TRBD2 (5 bases). This CDR3 has 14 amino acids. Between the trimmed V and J ends, which lost 2 bases and 0 bases, there was a span of 8 bases. CDR1 SNHLY and CDR2 FYNNEI come from the germline V gene. The CDR3 sequence: CASSERRVSYEQYF. For the CDR3, the DNA is TGTGCCAGCAGTGAACGGCGGGTCTCCTACGAGCAGTACTTC.

V and J are TRBV18 and TRBJ1-5; maybe TRBD1 (5 bases). V gave up 3 bases and J gave up 8 bases, with 14 bases separating them. This CDR3 comprises 14 residues. The germline CDR1 and CDR2 sequences are KGHSH and LQKENI. CDR3 nucleotide sequence: TGTGCCAGCTCACCTAAAGACAGCGACGAGCCCCAGCATTTT. Protein sequence: CASSPKDSDEPQHF.

This chain uses TRBV2 with TRBJ1-5; D uncertain. Trimming pared 1 base from V and 7 bases from J, leaving 8 bases between. The CDR3 has 13 amino acids. The germline gives CDR1 SNHLY, CDR2 FYNNEI. CDR3 sequence: CASSEGRFQPQHF. CDR3 sequence (DNA): TGTGCCAGCAGTGAAGGCAGATTCCAGCCCCAGCATTTT.

The chain recombines TRBV28 with TRBJ2-1; D not resolved. This CDR3 spans 13 amino acids. Germline lookup yields CDR1 MDHEN and CDR2 SYDVKM. The V gene lost 4 bases and the J gene lost 2 bases, with 6 bases spanning the gap. The CDR3 bases are TGTGCCAGCAGTTGGCTAGCCTACAATGAGCAGTTCTTC. It codes for CASSWLAYNEQFF.

This clone was detected a few times. The chain's CDR3 is CASSSPGRDREQYF. CDR3 bases: TGTGCCAGCAGCTCGCCCGGGCGGGATCGCGAGCAGTACTTC. V and J are TRBV7-9 and TRBJ2-7; D is possibly TRBD2 (6 bases). V was trimmed by 4 bases and J by 6 bases, leaving 16 bases between them. CDR1 is SEHNR and CDR2 is FQNEAQ in the germline V gene (reference sequence). The CDR3 extends over 14 amino acids.

The V and J genes are TRBV6-5 and TRBJ2-3, with D perhaps TRBD2 (7 bases). V dropped 11 bases and J dropped 1 base, with 16 bases sitting between them. The germline V gene has CDR1 MNHEY and CDR2 SVGAGI. CDR3 size: 14 residues. The CDR3 protein is CAGGGGSGTDTQYF. The CDR3 region has the DNA TGTGCCGGGGGGGGCGGGAGTGGCACAGATACGCAGTATTTT.

This clone has a handful of counts. The chain is built from TRBV10-3 and TRBJ2-7, with 8 positions matching TRBD1. The germline V gene encodes CDR1 ENHRY and CDR2 SYGVKD. This CDR3 is 13 amino acids long. Germline trimming cut 6 bases from V and 5 bases from J; bases unmatched to any gene: 6. The CDR3 loop reads CAIRLDRADEQYF. The CDR3 DNA sequence: TGTGCCATCAGACTGGACAGGGCGGACGAGCAGTACTTC.